A selection of T cell receptor beta chains follows, all from one sample in a study of cytomegalovirus exposure and HLA in healthy donors. Data came from immunoSEQ multiplex PCR; TCRdb stores just in-frame clones and leaves some out. The data contain 100,000 to 120,000 clones, 82% of them seen just once; the ten biggest clones take up about 2.7%. The sample was PBMCs. The receptors here all came from a woman between 18 and 29 years old in good health and CMV-seronegative. Both conserved end residues are part of each CDR3.

v_call	j_call	cdr3_aa
TRBV5-4	TRBJ2-1	CASSLDFGGGAHEQFF
TRBV15	TRBJ2-5	CATSNRGPRETQYF
TRBV20-1	TRBJ2-3	CSASFVDTQYF
TRBV29-1	TRBJ2-3	CSVEFPTGGATDTQYF
TRBV30	TRBJ1-6	CAWGGPRTGNSPLHF
TRBV7-9	TRBJ1-1	CASSLMGQGQNTEAFF
TRBV19	TRBJ2-2	CASSTGQDYNTGELFF
TRBV19	TRBJ1-1	CASSIARTGNTEAFF
TRBV27	TRBJ1-5	CASSPHSVQPQHF
TRBV27	TRBJ2-7	CASSKPMRTAPYEQYF
TRBV29-1	TRBJ1-2	CSVLTGGGYGYTF
TRBV7-8	TRBJ1-4	CASSFQGATNEKLFF
TRBV2	TRBJ2-1	CASSDIFSYNEQFF
TRBV29-1	TRBJ2-3	CSVVSRGDFHLGDTQYF
TRBV4-1	TRBJ2-7	CASSRIAGSYEQYF
TRBV15	TRBJ2-3	CATSKQRDPSQYF
TRBV5-1	TRBJ2-3	CASSPQATDTQYF
TRBV7-6	TRBJ2-5	CASTSGAQETQYF
TRBV30	TRBJ1-2	CAWSLGADGYTF
TRBV6-1	TRBJ1-1	CASSELREGTEAFF
TRBV10-1	TRBJ1-1	CASALAGNTEAFF
TRBV11-3	TRBJ1-6	CASTFGRNSPLHF
TRBV27	TRBJ2-3	CASSFRGSRADTQYF
TRBV19	TRBJ1-5	CASSMGQGDQPQHF
TRBV5-1	TRBJ2-7	CASSRVAGEYEQYF
TRBV15	TRBJ2-2	CATSWRPDTGELFF
TRBV11-3	TRBJ1-5	CASSLPGQPQHF
TRBV11-2	TRBJ2-5	CASSLLGIEGVGETQYF
TRBV7-9	TRBJ2-1	CASSHNPGTSGGVDNEQFF
TRBV14	TRBJ1-1	CASSQALGGVEAFF
TRBV6-5	TRBJ1-2	CASSYGGSHYGYTF
TRBV12-5	TRBJ1-1	CASGLVLSTGNTEAFF
TRBV5-5	TRBJ1-1	CASSLRQGQLNTEAFF
TRBV6-5	TRBJ1-2	CASSLEDSYGYTF
TRBV14	TRBJ2-3	CASSSGDTQYF
TRBV27	TRBJ2-1	CASNLLAGGNNEQFF
TRBV5-1	TRBJ2-3	CASSLAGTSGDTQYF
TRBV6-5	TRBJ1-2	CASRAGQEVYGYTF
TRBV9	TRBJ2-5	CASSGGSGPMGEETQYF
TRBV7-2	TRBJ2-1	CASSSGGSPLHEQFF
TRBV7-7	TRBJ2-5	CASSGTYQETQYF
TRBV19	TRBJ2-7	CASSRPGYRYEQYF
TRBV2	TRBJ2-1	CASHRGNEQFF
TRBV7-2	TRBJ2-7	CASSTPGQVSYEQYF
TRBV25-1	TRBJ1-4	CASSGQGPNEKLFF
TRBV10-3	TRBJ1-4	CAIKESTNEKLFF
TRBV29-1	TRBJ1-5	CSVEGQGGQPQHF
TRBV5-1	TRBJ1-2	CASSQGANYGYTF
TRBV2	TRBJ1-6	CASSDRASSYNSPLHF
TRBV5-6	TRBJ1-2	CASSSPYRGQMGGYTF
TRBV11-3	TRBJ2-7	CASSLVAGGDEQYF
TRBV18	TRBJ1-4	CASSTTGGEEKLFF
TRBV7-9	TRBJ2-1	CASSLAAGGPYNEQFF
TRBV30	TRBJ1-1	CAWSRQVFEAFF
TRBV7-6	TRBJ2-7	CASSFGTDSYEQYF
TRBV11-2	TRBJ1-4	CASREGREKLFF
TRBV28	TRBJ1-6	CASSPDRGWGSPLHF
TRBV19	TRBJ1-2	CASGMSQTNYGYTF
TRBV9	TRBJ2-3	CASTVSVSGDDTQYF
TRBV19	TRBJ1-2	CASSIGQYSANYGYTF